This T cell receptor (beta chain) emerged from a study of identical twins. Study conclusions and caveats: Shared out-of-frame alpha sequences (those common to twins) showed excess low generation probability.

Germline V gene data show CDR1 as SEHNR and CDR2 as FQNEAQ (reference sequence). There are 17 residues in the CDR3. The V end lost 5 bases, the J end lost 2 bases, and 18 bases lay between the germline ends. As regards this clonotype: What it recognizes is unknown.

All donors were healthy Caucasians. Template switching added a universal primer site, and cDNA bore unique molecular identifiers. TCRdb passed the 5' RACE reads through MiXCR, listing each CDR3 protein once. The repertoire holds 200,000 to 300,000 distinct CDR3 sequences, with roughly 7.5% as singletons. The data were also submitted as part of a second study, on yellow fever vaccine responses in identical twins.

The chain has TRBV7-9 and TRBJ2-2; a weak D match, TRBD1 (6 bases). This receptor was taken from a woman between 18 and 30 years old in good health. The specimen sequenced was CD8+ T cells sorted from blood. The CDR3 spells CASSPVFWTENTGELFF. In DNA form, the CDR3 reads TGTGCCAGCAGCCCGGTTTTTTGGACAGAAAACACCGGGGAGCTGTTTTTT.